The subject of this entry is one T cell receptor beta chain. V shed 3 bases, J shed 2 bases, and the junction held 11 bases outside the gene matches. Looked up from germline, CDR1 is DFQATT and CDR2 is SNEGSKA (reference sequence). The CDR3 loop spans 16 amino acids. Arm-PCR with iRepertoire HTBI primers amplified the CDR3 regions for these TCR beta libraries. Original methodology: Samples jointly harbored roughly 60 TRBV and fewer than 15 TRBJ segments. TCRdb reprocessed the multiplex PCR reads with MiXCR, giving one entry per CDR3 protein. These V and J calls derive from TCRdb rather than the authors' analysis. The table lists hundreds of thousands of distinct CDR3 sequences, less than 20% of them singletons. Time point in this sample: newly diagnosed GD, antithyroid drugs for less than 3 months. RNA extracted from PBMCs served as the sequencing template. American Thyroid Association guidelines defined Graves' disease diagnosis.

This record comes from a study of regulatory T cells in long-lasting Graves disease. J is TRBJ2-3 and V is TRBV20-1; TRBD2 matches 7 bases. The source was peripheral blood mononuclear cells (PBMCs), collected at new diagnosis, from a patient treated with antithyroid drugs. The sequence was collected from a female donor with Graves disease. The DNA for the CDR3 is TGCAGTGCTAGTCCGACCTGGGGGGGATTCACAGATACGCAGTATTTT. The encoded protein is CSASPTWGGFTDTQYF.